The 2 T cell receptor beta chains below come from one sample, sequenced in a study of early T cells in non-severe SARS-CoV-2 infection. TCRdb independently ran MiXCR on the 5' RACE reads; one entry per CDR3 protein. Seen here are about 63,000 distinct CDR3 sequences, 13% observed once, and the top ten hold about 4.7%. What was sequenced was whole blood. The receptors shown here come from an adult who was a healthcare worker with PCR-confirmed SARS-CoV-2 infection or an uninfected control (not recorded which).

The J gene is TRBJ2-3, the V gene TRBV6-6, with 8 nucleotides matching TRBD2. After removal of 6 bases from V and 6 bases from J, the junction contained 8 bases not matched to a gene. Looked up from germline, CDR1 is MNHNY and CDR2 is SVGAGI (reference sequence). This CDR3 spans 14 amino acids. The CDR3 sequence: CASSRSGGRDTQYF. The CDR3, as DNA: TGTGCCAGCAGCCGAAGCGGGGGAAGGGATACGCAGTATTTT.

In its sample, this clonotype was seen many times. The chain employs TRBV7-9 and TRBJ1-2; TRBD1 matches 7 bases. In germline, CDR1 is SEHNR, CDR2 FQNEAQ (reference sequence). After removal of 3 bases from V and 0 bases from J, the junction contained 10 bases not matched to a gene. CDR3 length: 17 amino acids. The CDR3 region is CASSFNIRGATNYGYTF. The CDR3 nucleotides read TGTGCCAGCAGCTTCAATATCAGGGGGGCGACTAACTATGGCTACACCTTC. Complete variable domain (other parts from reference TRBV7-9 and TRBJ1-2): DTGVSQNPRHKITKRGQNVTFRCDPISEHNRLYWYRQTLGQGPEFLTYFQNEAQLEKSRLLSDRFSAERPKGSFSTLEIQRTEQGDSAMYLCASSFNIRGATNYGYTFGSGTRLTVV.